This T cell receptor (beta chain) comes out of a study of blood T cell repertoires in COVID-19. Study-wide context: The samples span acute and convalescent COVID-19 from the United States, Italy and Spain. Sample material is recorded as cDNA or gDNA derived from T cells, B-cell-depleted T cells, or PBMCs.

CDR3 size: 17 residues. V was trimmed by 2 bases and J by 11 bases, leaving 28 bases between them. Germline V gives CDR1 LGHDT, CDR2 YNNKEL (reference sequence). Per the study methods: Nucleated cell counts were estimated from reference gene primer amplification. Assay: immunoSEQ multiplex PCR; the TCRdb copy retains only in-frame clones and omits some. For V, J and clone size, that table is used; D and trimming come from the DNA. The table lists approximately 87,000 clones, approximately 90% of them singletons, with around 13% in the top ten. Sequences were obtained from peripheral blood. This sequence joins TRBV3-1 (or the pseudogene TRBV3-2) and TRBJ2-7; D possibly corresponds to TRBD2 (6 bases). This TCR was sampled from a man aged 70-80 years with active or convalescent COVID-19. In DNA form, the CDR3 reads TGTGCCAGCAGCCAAAGTAGTGGGACCCTCGGGGGTGATGTAAAGTACTTC. This sequence encodes CASSQSSGTLGGDVKYF.